Listed below are T cell receptor beta chains from one sample, sequenced in a study of blood T cells in healthy people across ages. TCRdb recomputed calls from the 5' RACE reads with MiXCR, one row per CDR3 protein. The sample has approximately 2,000,000 distinct CDR3 sequences, about two fifths seen once. The sample consisted of blood. These TCRs come from a human donor in good health. Both conserved end residues are part of each CDR3. A D gene is named only where the DNA matches it firmly. Size is stated for part of the rows, as once, few or many counts, or as a class when the clone is expanded.

CDR3aa	CDR3nt	j_gene	v_gene	abundance	d_gene
CSVEAGYGTYEQYF	TGCAGCGTTGAAGCGGGGTACGGCACCTACGAGCAGTACTTC	TRBJ2-7	TRBV29-1	few	-
CASTLDPRGGSYNEQFF	TGCGCCAGCACCTTGGACCCGCGGGGGGGCTCCTACAATGAGCAGTTCTTC	TRBJ2-1	TRBV4-3	-	TRBD2
CASSLGLADPYQETQYF	TGTGCCAGCAGCTTAGGGCTAGCGGACCCTTACCAAGAGACCCAGTACTTC	TRBJ2-5	TRBV7-2	-	TRBD2
CASSQDPRRTVGIYNEQFF	TGTGCCAGCAGCCAAGATCCCCGTCGTACAGTGGGGATATACAATGAGCAGTTCTTC	TRBJ2-1	TRBV14	-	-
CASTQGQGYEQYF	TGTGCCAGCACCCAGGGACAGGGGTACGAGCAGTACTTC	TRBJ2-7	TRBV6-2/TRBV6-3	few	TRBD1
CASSLSLEGGRSYGYTF	TGTGCCAGCAGCTTATCTCTTGAGGGGGGACGATCCTATGGCTACACCTTC	TRBJ1-2	TRBV7-2	-	-
CASSHPLQEQYF	TGTGCCAGCAGCCACCCCCTTCAAGAGCAGTACTTC	TRBJ2-7	TRBV7-2	few	-
CASGPTGAASRLRYGYTF	TGTGCCAGCGGACCGACCGGGGCAGCGTCTCGTTTACGCTATGGCTACACCTTC	TRBJ1-2	TRBV7-3	-	-
CASSQDRGLAGANEQFF	TGTGCCAGCAGCCAAGATCGGGGACTAGCGGGGGCCAATGAGCAGTTCTTC	TRBJ2-1	TRBV3-1	once	TRBD2
CSAPRDDISYEQYF	TGCAGTGCTCCCCGAGACGACATTTCCTACGAGCAGTACTTC	TRBJ2-7	TRBV20-1	-	-
CASSPVRGHGNTIYF	TGTGCCAGCAGCCCGGTGAGGGGACATGGAAACACCATATATTTT	TRBJ1-3	TRBV7-8	-	-
CAAKTGGEGPYGYTF	TGTGCCGCCAAAACAGGGGGCGAGGGGCCCTATGGCTACACCTTC	TRBJ1-2	TRBV10-3	few	TRBD1
CASTSGRANNEQFF	TGTGCCAGCACTAGCGGGAGGGCCAACAATGAGCAGTTCTTC	TRBJ2-1	TRBV28	-	TRBD2
CASSQVNRANGKLFF	TGCGCCAGCAGCCAAGTCAACAGGGCGAATGGAAAACTGTTTTTT	TRBJ1-4	TRBV4-3	-	-
CASSFGGGYQETQYF	TGCGCCAGCAGCTTCGGTGGGGGCTACCAAGAGACCCAGTACTTC	TRBJ2-5	TRBV5-1	few	-
CASRTGLWDGYTF	TGTGCCAGCAGGACAGGGCTCTGGGATGGCTACACCTTC	TRBJ1-2	TRBV6-2/TRBV6-3	once	TRBD1
CASSLINEKLFF	TGTGCCAGCAGTTTAATTAATGAAAAACTGTTTTTT	TRBJ1-4	TRBV28	few	-
CSARTRDSSYNEQFF	TGCAGTGCTAGAACACGGGACAGCTCCTACAATGAGCAGTTCTTC	TRBJ2-1	TRBV20-1	-	TRBD1
CASSYSIGVGETQYF	TGTGCCAGCAGTTACTCGATTGGGGTAGGCGAGACCCAGTACTTC	TRBJ2-5	TRBV6-6	-	-
CASSRQSRREQYF	TGTGCCAGCAGTAGACAGTCCCGCCGCGAGCAGTACTTC	TRBJ2-7	TRBV28	-	-
CASSLETGVNEQFF	TGTGCCAGCAGCTTAGAGACGGGGGTCAATGAGCAGTTCTTC	TRBJ2-1	TRBV7-6	few	-
CASSYSASPDDGYTF	TGTGCCAGCAGTTACTCTGCAAGTCCAGACGATGGCTACACCTTC	TRBJ1-2	TRBV6-2/TRBV6-3	-	-
CSGALLRNEQYF	TGCAGCGGTGCCCTATTGCGCAATGAGCAGTACTTC	TRBJ2-4	TRBV29-1	few	-
CASSLAGGGGSETQYF	TGTGCCAGCAGCTTAGCGGGAGGGGGCGGTTCAGAGACCCAGTACTTC	TRBJ2-5	TRBV7-2	-	-
CASSLGFEGGGETQYF	TGCGCCAGCAGCTTAGGATTTGAGGGGGGCGGCGAGACCCAGTACTTC	TRBJ2-5	TRBV5-1	-	-
CASRRADSGANVLTF	TGTGCCAGCAGACGAGCGGACTCTGGGGCCAACGTCCTGACTTTC	TRBJ2-6	TRBV12-3/TRBV12-4	few	-
CASSIQDLPDNEQFF	TGCGCCAGCAGCATACAGGATTTACCCGACAATGAGCAGTTCTTC	TRBJ2-1	TRBV5-1	-	-
CSAQLTDSYEQYF	TGCAGCGCCCAACTGACAGACTCCTACGAGCAGTACTTC	TRBJ2-7	TRBV29-1	-	-
CASSQGIPYTQYF	TGTGCCAGCAGCCAAGGTATCCCCTATACGCAGTATTTT	TRBJ2-3	TRBV3-1	-	-
CSVEECLWGNTSYGYTF	TGCAGCGTTGAAGAATGCCTGTGGGGGAATACTAGCTATGGCTACACCTTC	TRBJ1-2	TRBV29-1	-	-
CASARTGTSSYEQYF	TGTGCCAGCGCCCGGACCGGGACATCTTCCTACGAGCAGTACTTC	TRBJ2-7	TRBV9	-	-
CSVATLTEAFF	TGCAGCGTCGCGACCTTGACTGAAGCTTTCTTT	TRBJ1-1	TRBV29-1	-	-
CASSLGWDAPYEQYF	TGTGCCAGCAGTTTAGGGTGGGACGCTCCCTACGAGCAGTACTTC	TRBJ2-7	TRBV27	-	-
CASSLFKGRDVETQYF	TGTGCCAGCAGCTTGTTCAAAGGTCGAGATGTAGAGACCCAGTACTTC	TRBJ2-5	TRBV5-5	-	-
CASSLDRGRTSGGSGANVLTF	TGTGCCAGCAGCTTGGACAGGGGGAGGACTAGCGGGGGTTCTGGGGCCAACGTCCTGACTTTC	TRBJ2-6	TRBV11-1	-	TRBD2
CSAGQGLSGSTIYF	TGCAGCGCTGGGCAGGGGTTGTCTGGAAGCACCATATATTTT	TRBJ1-3	TRBV29-1	-	-
CSARDARTGGPDTQYF	TGCAGTGCTAGAGATGCTCGGACAGGGGGTCCAGATACGCAGTATTTT	TRBJ2-3	TRBV20-1	-	TRBD1